The 30 T cell receptor beta chains below come from one sample, sequenced in a study of graft-versus-host responses after intestinal transplantation. Profiled with immunoSEQ multiplex PCR; TCRdb holds only in-frame clones, not every one. The sample shows 62,000 or so clones, approximately 90% of them seen only once. Material: PBMCs, obtained 26 days after transplant. The origin of the receptors is a human patient who received an intestinal transplant, so some T cells may come from the graft donor.

This chain links TRBV5-4 with TRBJ2-3; TRBD2 aligns across 11 bases. The CDR3 is made up of 17 amino acids. The J segment lost 3 bases and the V segment lost 2 bases, leaving 8 bases of the junction unmatched. Germline V gene lookup returns CDR1 SGHNT and CDR2 YYREEE (reference sequence). The CDR3 DNA is TGTGCCAGCAGCTTTCTAGCGGGAGGTGGGGGGACAGATACGCAGTATTTT. Its translation is CASSFLAGGGGTDTQYF.

Turning to this clone: The germline gene is not matched at one end of the junction; a read error may be the cause. The chain carries TRBV7-7 and TRBJ2-1; no firm D call. Germline V gene data show CDR1 as SSHAT and CDR2 as FNYEAQ (reference sequence). The CDR3 sequence is 13 residues long. The CDR3 DNA sequence: TGTGCTAGCAGCTTAGACTCCTTGGATGAGCAGTTCTTC. It is translated as CASSLDSLDEQFF.

The chain employs TRBV7-8 and TRBJ1-1; 7 nucleotides line up with TRBD1. This CDR3 comprises 11 residues. Germline assignment: CDR1 SGHVS and CDR2 FQNEAQ. Trimming took 5 bases from V and 11 from J; bases not matched to a gene: 5. CDR3 coding DNA: TGTGCCAGCAGCCAGGACAGGTGGGCTTTCTTT. Residues: CASSQDRWAFF.

The chain recombines TRBV4-2 with TRBJ1-1, with 11 bases lining up with TRBD1. The germline gives CDR1 LGHNA, CDR2 YNFKEQ. This CDR3 has 14 amino acids. Trimming took 4 bases from V and 4 from J; bases not matched to a gene: 2. CDR3 sequence: CASSPGTGGTEAFF. Written as DNA, the CDR3 is TGTGCCAGCAGCCCTGGGACAGGGGGCACTGAAGCTTTCTTT.

The chain carries TRBV28 and TRBJ1-1; unclear D gene. CDR3 length: 17 amino acids. Trimming pared 8 bases from V and 4 bases from J, leaving 26 bases between. Per the germline V gene, CDR1 is MDHEN and CDR2 is SYDVKM. The CDR3 sequence is CASGPWDGEGSRTEAFF. The CDR3 DNA follows: TGTGCCAGCGGGCCCTGGGATGGGGAGGGTTCGCGCACTGAAGCTTTCTTT.

This chain links TRBV29-1 with TRBJ2-1; 9 bases align to TRBD1. J lost 9 bases, V lost 4 bases, and 13 bases had no gene match. The CDR3 runs to 15 residues. Germline lookup yields CDR1 SQVTM and CDR2 ANQGSEA. CDR3 loop: CSVVITGGDYGEQFF. In nucleotides, the CDR3 is TGCAGCGTTGTAATAACAGGGGGCGATTACGGTGAGCAGTTCTTC.

The J gene is TRBJ2-5, the V gene TRBV6-5; 7 bases are shared with TRBD2. The CDR3 has 14 amino acids. Germline loops: CDR1 MNHEY, CDR2 SVGAGI. Trimming removed 0 bases from V and 9 bases from J; junction bases left unmatched: 7. The CDR3 coding sequence is TGTGCCAGCAGTTACTCGGGGGGGACGCTGCCCCAGTACTTC. This codes for CASSYSGGTLPQYF.

V usage is TRBV9 and J usage is TRBJ2-1; 7 nucleotides align to TRBD2. CDR1 SGDLS and CDR2 YYNGEE come from the germline V gene. CDR3 length: 15 residues. V was pared by 0 bases and J by 2 bases, with 2 bases of the junction left unmatched. CDR3 residues: CASSVGAGTYNEQFF. In nucleotides, the CDR3 is TGTGCCAGCAGCGTAGGAGCGGGGACCTACAATGAGCAGTTCTTC.

The chain combines TRBV5-5 with TRBJ2-1; 10 nucleotides align to TRBD2. This CDR3 region has 16 residues. Germline V CDR1 and CDR2: SGHKS, YYEKEE (reference sequence). The ends lost 2 bases at V and 7 bases at J; junction bases unmatched: 9. Here the CDR3 DNA reads TGTGCCAGCAGCTTAATTCAGCGGGAGGGCCGAAATGAGCAGTTCTTC. Its translation: CASSLIQREGRNEQFF.

The chain has TRBV7-8 and TRBJ1-6; the match to TRBD1 covers 7 bases. With V trimmed by 2 bases and J by 0 bases, 7 bases remained unmatched. This CDR3 is 18 amino acids long. From germline, CDR1 is SGHVS and CDR2 FQNEAQ. The CDR3 region is CASSLLPRDSSYNSPLHF. CDR3 bases: TGTGCCAGCAGCTTACTTCCCCGGGACAGCTCCTATAATTCACCCCTCCACTTT.

The genes are TRBV19 and TRBJ1-6; D is unresolved. Germline CDR1 reads LNHDA; CDR2 reads SQIVND (reference sequence). The CDR3 has 16 residues. The V end was cut by 3 bases, the J end by 5 bases, with 14 bases between. The CDR3 reads CASSMMALVDNSPLHF. The CDR3 DNA follows: TGTGCCAGTAGTATGATGGCTCTCGTGGATAATTCACCCCTCCACTTT.

The chain is built from TRBV30 and TRBJ1-5, with 7 positions matching TRBD1. CDR1 and CDR2 from the germline V gene are GTSNPN and SVGIG (reference sequence). The CDR3 length is 13 residues. V shed 3 bases, J shed 7 bases, and the junction held 6 bases outside the gene matches. CDR3 region: CAWRTGVGQPQHF. The CDR3 DNA is TGTGCCTGGAGAACAGGGGTTGGACAGCCCCAGCATTTT.

This chain connects TRBV6-1 to TRBJ1-1; 7 bases map to TRBD1. CDR3 length: 15 amino acids. CDR1 is MNHNS, CDR2 SASEGT, per germline. Trimming removed 4 bases from V and 1 base from J; junction bases left unmatched: 6. DNA of the CDR3: TGTGCCAGCAGTGTTAGACGACAGGGGAACACTGAAGCTTTCTTT. Protein product: CASSVRRQGNTEAFF.

The chain employs TRBV5-4 and TRBJ1-3; D uncertain. Germline CDR1 SGHNT, CDR2 YYREEE (reference sequence). V lost 0 bases and J lost 1, with 2 bases in between. This CDR3 region has 13 residues. This chain's CDR3 is CASSLASGNTIYF. The CDR3, as DNA: TGTGCCAGCAGCTTGGCTTCTGGAAACACCATATATTTT.

The V and J genes are TRBV5-6 and TRBJ2-7; weak D call: TRBD2 (5 bases). Trimming took 5 bases from V and 3 from J, leaving 9 bases between them. The germline gives CDR1 SGHDT, CDR2 YYEEEE. CDR3 length: 12 residues. This CDR3 reads CASRGEGYEQYF. CDR3 sequence (DNA): TGTGCCAGCAGGGGCGAGGGCTACGAGCAGTACTTC. The full variable domain, completed using reference TRBV5-6 and TRBJ2-7, is DAGVTQSPTHLIKTRGQQVTLRCSPKSGHDTVSWYQQALGQGPQFIFQYYEEEERQRGNFPDRFSGHQFPNYSSELNVNALLLGDSALYLCASRGEGYEQYFGPGTRLTVT.

The chain uses TRBV6-6 and TRBJ2-7; TRBD1 matches 9 bases. J gave up 3 bases and V 4 bases, and 7 bases lay outside the gene matches. The V gene's germline CDR1 is MNHNY and CDR2 SVGAGI (reference sequence). CDR3 length equals 15 residues. Here the CDR3 reads CASSSGTGTGYEQYV. In DNA form, the CDR3 reads TGTGCCAGCAGTTCCGGGACAGGGACGGGCTACGAGCAGTACGTC.

The chain carries TRBV29-1 and TRBJ2-7; TRBD1 matches at 7 bases. This CDR3 spans 14 amino acids. The V segment lost 5 bases and the J segment 4 bases; nucleotides outside the gene matches: 11. Germline V gene lookup returns CDR1 SQVTM and CDR2 ANQGSEA. DNA for the CDR3: TGCAGCGTTTTAAAGGGGGCAGGTGGGTACGAGCAGTACTTC. As protein: CSVLKGAGGYEQYF.

The chain has TRBV27 and TRBJ2-7; 9 bases are shared with TRBD2. Per the germline V gene, CDR1 is MNHEY and CDR2 is SMNVEV (reference sequence). J lost 3 bases, V lost 8 bases, and 2 bases had no gene match. This CDR3 has 12 amino acids. In DNA, the CDR3 is TGTGCCAGCGGACTAGCGAGCTACGAGCAGTACTTC. It is translated as CASGLASYEQYF.

CDR3 nucleotide sequence: TGTGCCAGCAGTTTAGAGGGGGTCGGGACCCTACGGGATACGCAGTATTTT. Residues: CASSLEGVGTLRDTQYF. The chain is built from TRBV28 and TRBJ2-3; possible D gene TRBD1, 6 bases. The CDR3 loop spans 17 amino acids. Germline V gives CDR1 MDHEN, CDR2 SYDVKM. Trimming took off 2 bases at V and 6 bases at J, with 21 bases between the two ends.

The rearrangement links TRBV27 to TRBJ2-7, with a weak D call TRBD1 (5 bases). The germline V gene has CDR1 MNHEY and CDR2 SMNVEV (reference sequence). This CDR3 comprises 13 residues. Trimming cost V 2 bases and J 6 bases, with 11 bases left between them. The CDR3 here is CASSLDAQGEQYF. In nucleotides, the CDR3 is TGTGCCAGCAGTTTAGACGCGCAGGGCGAGCAGTACTTC.

This rearrangement joins TRBV27 to TRBJ1-5, with D unresolved. Trimming shortened V by 6 bases and J by 0 bases, and 12 bases separated the two germline ends. Per the germline V gene, CDR1 is MNHEY and CDR2 is SMNVEV (reference sequence). The CDR3 runs 15 residues. This CDR3 reads CASRAVAYSNQPQHF. The CDR3, as DNA: TGTGCCAGCAGGGCCGTAGCTTATAGCAATCAGCCCCAGCATTTT.

The chain uses TRBV5-4 and TRBJ2-5; 15 bases are a match to TRBD2. This CDR3 region has 17 residues. The V segment lost 1 base and the J segment 4 bases; nucleotides outside the gene matches: 5. Germline-derived CDR1 and CDR2 are SGHNT and YYREEE (reference sequence). The CDR3 DNA follows: TGTGCCAGCAGCTTGAGGACTAGCGGGAGGGCCACAGAGACCCAGTACTTC. As protein: CASSLRTSGRATETQYF.

This chain uses TRBV6-1 with TRBJ2-1; 8 bases are a match to TRBD1. CDR1 is MNHNS, CDR2 SASEGT, per germline. This CDR3 spans 15 amino acids. J was trimmed by 8 bases and V by 1 base; bases with no gene match: 7. The CDR3 sequence: CASSEGAGGIDEQFF. Written as DNA, the CDR3 is TGTGCCAGCAGTGAAGGTGCAGGGGGCATCGATGAGCAGTTCTTC.

The CDR3 protein is CASSEAPEGPGEKLFF. CDR3 DNA: TGTGCCAGCAGTGAAGCGCCGGAGGGACCTGGGGAAAAACTGTTTTTT. This chain connects TRBV6-1 to TRBJ1-4; maybe TRBD1 (5 bases). The germline V and J ends were trimmed by 0 bases and 8 bases, with 16 bases remaining between them. The CDR3 has 16 residues. Germline loops: CDR1 MNHNS, CDR2 SASEGT.

This clone turned up a few times. The J gene is TRBJ2-1, the V gene TRBV19; the match to TRBD2 covers 8 bases. The CDR3 contains 16 residues. J gave up 5 bases and V 3 bases, and 9 bases lay outside the gene matches. Per germline, CDR1 LNHDA and CDR2 SQIVND (reference sequence). The CDR3 here is CASSIHREGPHNEQFF. For the CDR3, the DNA is TGTGCCAGTAGTATCCACCGGGAGGGCCCCCACAATGAGCAGTTCTTC.

This clone was observed a single time. The chain links TRBV4-1 to TRBJ2-1; perhaps TRBD1 as D (6 bases). Trimming pared 3 bases from V and 2 bases from J, leaving 14 bases between. The CDR3 covers 16 residues. The germline gives CDR1 MGHRA, CDR2 YSYEKL. The CDR3 loop reads CASSQLPQGTYNEQFF. The DNA for the CDR3 is TGCGCCAGCAGCCAGCTCCCCCAGGGGACCTACAATGAGCAGTTCTTC.

J is TRBJ2-4 and V is TRBV13, with TRBD1 matching 7 bases. The CDR3 is 18 amino acids. V lost 4 bases, J lost 0 bases, and 12 bases stayed unmatched. Germline V CDR1 and CDR2: PRHDT, FYEKMQ (reference sequence). CDR3 sequence reads: CASSSLSGGDLAKNIQYF. CDR3 nucleotides: TGTGCCAGCAGCTCCCTGTCAGGGGGAGATTTAGCCAAAAACATTCAGTACTTC.

This chain uses TRBV27 with TRBJ1-5; D is unclear. CDR3 length: 15 amino acids. CDR1 MNHEY and CDR2 SMNVEV come from the germline V gene (reference sequence). V lost 5 bases and J lost 11, with 22 bases in between. Here the CDR3 DNA reads TGTGCCAGCAGTCCCACCGTGTCGCTAATCATGGCCCAGCATTTT. Residues: CASSPTVSLIMAQHF.

This rearrangement joins TRBV5-1 to TRBJ1-3; D is unresolved. The CDR3 has 16 residues. The germline V gene encodes CDR1 SGHRS and CDR2 YFSETQ. V was shortened by 0 bases and J by 0 bases, with 10 bases between the two germline ends. CDR3 residues: CASSLGEAGSGNTIYF. The CDR3 DNA follows: TGCGCCAGCAGCTTGGGGGAAGCGGGCTCTGGAAACACCATATATTTT.

V usage is TRBV7-9 and J usage is TRBJ2-1, with D unresolved. The V and J ends lost 5 bases and 5 bases respectively, with 13 bases between them. CDR1 is SEHNR, CDR2 FQNEAQ, per germline (reference sequence). The CDR3 contains 14 residues. The CDR3 DNA follows: TGTGCCAGCAGCCCCCCAACATTTAACAATGAGCAGTTCTTC. Encoded protein: CASSPPTFNNEQFF.